A selection of T cell receptor beta chains follows, all from one sample in a study of cytomegalovirus exposure and HLA in healthy donors. TCRdb's copy holds only in-frame clones and misses some; the assay was immunoSEQ multiplex PCR. Among 120,000 to 150,000 clones listed, about 83% were seen once. The sample comprised PBMCs. These receptors were obtained from a man in his forties in good health and CMV-seropositive. CDR3s include the opening cysteine and the closing phenylalanine or tryptophan. Fields, in order: V gene, CDR3 protein.

>TRBV9
CATAPAGGNTGELFF
>TRBV5-4
CASSLAGAYTF
>TRBV5-1
CASRLTGSYEQYF
>TRBV6-5
CASRGGAWTDTQYF
>TRBV10-3
CAISGDTFSSGANVLTF
>TRBV6-1
CASSESGNYGYTF
>TRBV5-6
CASSPGAQETQYF
>TRBV27
CASGQGVGYTF
>TRBV10-3
CAISTDTSAAYEQYF
>TRBV19
CASSPDSGIYGYTF
>TRBV11-2
CASSLFREGRSEQYF
>TRBV2
CASSPGSHFYEQYF
>TRBV19
CASSRLLGSNQPQHF
>TRBV18
CASSPPQGRAGELFF
>TRBV13
CASREGITNTQYF
>TRBV19
CASRRGTGGNQPQHF
>TRBV19
CASTPGQGLFGYTF
>TRBV18
CASSEGGVRQYNEQFF
>TRBV19
CASTSASGTGNYGYTF
>TRBV6-1
CVSGTDPYEQYF
>TRBV6-5
CASSRLAMAYEQYF
>TRBV7-2
CASSLTPSYEKLFF
>TRBV15
CATSRAGDEKFF
>TRBV19
CASSLSGRAVLSSVYNEQFF
>TRBV29-1
CSVSGTYEQYF
>TRBV5-1
CASSQVGGNTEAFF
>TRBV10-3
CAISERTGGFYGGYTF
>TRBV4-1
CASSRQDTQYF
>TRBV12-5
CASGPPNSYEQYF
>TRBV28
CASGGTLAKNIQYF
>TRBV2
CASSGQSGANVLTF
>TRBV30
CAWSYRTGGLETQYF
>TRBV10-1
CASSERDTTDEQYF
>TRBV25-1
CASSGRLENNEQFF
>TRBV11-2
CASSEGTATGELFF
>TRBV18
CASSPRIGDNEQFF
>TRBV5-1
CASSLVPTSYEQYF
>TRBV4-1
CASSRLGVANYGYTF
>TRBV18
CASSPLQGLAAYEQYF
>TRBV27
CASGRTGGNQPQHF
>TRBV5-8
CASFLMTGEAFF
>TRBV5-8
CASSLTQYF
>TRBV5-8
CASSPTGGQGEQFF